This TCR beta chain was found in a study of cytomegalovirus exposure and HLA in healthy donors. J was trimmed by 8 bases and V by 3 bases; bases with no gene match: 3. The CDR3 is 13 residues long. The germline V gene encodes CDR1 SGHRS and CDR2 YFSETQ. Primers for the PCR totalled 60 Vbeta and 13 Jbeta. The method was immunoSEQ multiplex PCR; TCRdb's version includes in-frame clones alone and lacks a portion of them. The data show more than 85,000 clones, with approximately 80% seen just once and about 4% held by the top ten. This clone has more than one count but fewer than ten. Its antigen is currently unknown. Study-level findings and limits: In vitro checks showed that three CMV-associated chains really do target CMV antigens.

What was sequenced was PBMCs. The genes are TRBV5-1 and TRBJ2-1, with TRBD2 identical over 9 bases. This sequence originates from a female donor in good health and CMV-seropositive. This chain's CDR3 is CASSWREGDEQFF. CDR3 nucleotide sequence: TGCGCCAGCAGCTGGCGGGAGGGCGATGAGCAGTTCTTC.